This T cell receptor beta chain appears in the sequencing data of a study of shared clonotypes between healthy human individuals. Across the study: The study enrolled a couple of women and three men aged 18 to 49. Each donor's CD8 memory used one plate, CD8 naive two, each CD4 subset three. Study findings and constraints: A limitation of the genetic and exposure-history diversity represented arose from few donors.

Note on this clone: The antigen is not known.

Replicate PCRs for sorted subsets used roughly 200 ng DNA; this equaled tens of thousands of T cell genomes. The table came from immunoSEQ multiplex PCR; TCRdb's copy has only in-frame clones and leaves some out. The repertoire has roughly 2 million clones, approximately 94% of them found once; the top ten carry roughly 0.13%. This CDR3 has 15 residues. The V and J ends lost 6 bases and 4 bases, in that order; junction bases with no gene match: 10. Germline V CDR1 and CDR2: MNHNS, SASEGT. The V gene is TRBV6-1, the J gene TRBJ2-3; 7 bases agree with TRBD1. The receptor was derived from a man younger than 35 in good health. Specimen: naive CD4+ T cells sorted from blood. The subset denotes: CD45RA+ positively selected. The DNA of the CDR3 is TGTGCCAGCAGACTGGGACAGAGGGCGGCAGATACGCAGTATTTT. Translation gives CASRLGQRAADTQYF.